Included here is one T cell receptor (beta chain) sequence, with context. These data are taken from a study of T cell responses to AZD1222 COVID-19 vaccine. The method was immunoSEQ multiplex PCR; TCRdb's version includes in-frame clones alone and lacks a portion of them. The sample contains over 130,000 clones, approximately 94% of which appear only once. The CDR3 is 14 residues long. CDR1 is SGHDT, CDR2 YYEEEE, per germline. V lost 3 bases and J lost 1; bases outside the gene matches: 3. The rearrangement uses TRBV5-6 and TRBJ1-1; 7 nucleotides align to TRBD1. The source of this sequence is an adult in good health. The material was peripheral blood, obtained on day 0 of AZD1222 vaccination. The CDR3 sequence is CASSWGQQNTEAFF. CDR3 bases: TGTGCCAGCAGCTGGGGACAGCAGAACACTGAAGCTTTCTTT.